The clone carrying this T cell receptor (beta chain) has a handful of counts. V lost 6 bases and J lost 4; bases outside the gene matches: 11. CDR1 and CDR2 (germline): MNHEY, SMNVEV (reference sequence). The CDR3 covers 17 residues. Amplified TCR beta CDR3 regions came from RNA transcripts. Primed by the HTBI set, a first-round RT-PCR was run on the TCR CDR3. TCRdb re-called the multiplex PCR reads through MiXCR, storing one row per CDR3 protein. This table has more than 500,000 distinct CDR3 sequences, 15% to 20% appearing once. Stability of Graves' hyperthyroidism was defined as absent ophthalmopathy progression within 18 months. These data belong to a study of T cells in Graves' hyperthyroidism and ophthalmopathy.

Sequenced input: blood. V gene TRBV27 combines with J gene TRBJ2-1; 11 nucleotides agree with TRBD2. The sequence was obtained from a woman in her twenties or thirties with Graves' hyperthyroidism. The CDR3 DNA reads TGTGCCAGCAGGCCCGAACCGGGACTAGCGGTATACAATGAGCAGTTCTTC. Its translation: CASRPEPGLAVYNEQFF.